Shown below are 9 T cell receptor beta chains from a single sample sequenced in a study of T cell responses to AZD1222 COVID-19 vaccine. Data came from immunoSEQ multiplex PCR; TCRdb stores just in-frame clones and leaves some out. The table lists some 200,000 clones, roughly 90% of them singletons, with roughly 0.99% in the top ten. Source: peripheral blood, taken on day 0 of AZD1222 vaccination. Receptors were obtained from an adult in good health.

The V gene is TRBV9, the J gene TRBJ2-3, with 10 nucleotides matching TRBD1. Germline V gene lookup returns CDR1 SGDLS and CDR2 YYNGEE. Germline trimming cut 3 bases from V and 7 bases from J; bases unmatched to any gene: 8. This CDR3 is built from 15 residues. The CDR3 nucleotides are TGTGCCAGCAGCGCAGGGCGGGACAGGGGTAATACGCAGTATTTT. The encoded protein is CASSAGRDRGNTQYF. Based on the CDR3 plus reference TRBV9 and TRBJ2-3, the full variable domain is DSGVTQTPKHLITATGQRVTLRCSPRSGDLSVYWYQQSLDQGLQFLIQYYNGEERAKGNILERFSAQQFPDLHSELNLSSLELGDSALYFCASSAGRDRGNTQYFGPGTRLTVL.

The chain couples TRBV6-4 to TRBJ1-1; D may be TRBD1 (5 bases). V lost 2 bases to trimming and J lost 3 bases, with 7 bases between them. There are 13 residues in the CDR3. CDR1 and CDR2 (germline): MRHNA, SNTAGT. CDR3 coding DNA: TGTGCCAGCAGTGACCGGGGCGACACTGAAGCTTTCTTT. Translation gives CASSDRGDTEAFF.

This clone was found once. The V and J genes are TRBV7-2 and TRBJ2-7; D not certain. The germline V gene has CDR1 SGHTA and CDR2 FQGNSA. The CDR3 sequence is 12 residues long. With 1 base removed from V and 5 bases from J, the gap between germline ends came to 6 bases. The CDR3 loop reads CASSLVYDEQYF. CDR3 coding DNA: TGTGCCAGCAGCTTAGTTTACGACGAGCAGTACTTC. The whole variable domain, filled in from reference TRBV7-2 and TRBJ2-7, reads GAGVSQSPSNKVTEKGKDVELRCDPISGHTALYWYRQSLGQGLEFLIYFQGNSAPDKSGLPSDRFSAERTGGSVSTLTIQRTQQEDSAVYLCASSLVYDEQYFGPGTRLTVT.

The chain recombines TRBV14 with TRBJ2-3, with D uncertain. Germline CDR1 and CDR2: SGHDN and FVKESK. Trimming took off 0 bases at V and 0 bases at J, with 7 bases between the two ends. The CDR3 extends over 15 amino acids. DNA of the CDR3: TGTGCCAGCAGCCAAGATCTTCATAGCACAGATACGCAGTATTTT. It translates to CASSQDLHSTDTQYF.

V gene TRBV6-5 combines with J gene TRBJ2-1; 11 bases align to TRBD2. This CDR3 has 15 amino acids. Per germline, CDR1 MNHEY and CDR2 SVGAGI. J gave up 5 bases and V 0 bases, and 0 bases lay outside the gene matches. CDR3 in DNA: TGTGCCAGCAGTTACTCGACTAGCGGGGACAATGAGCAGTTCTTC. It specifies CASSYSTSGDNEQFF.

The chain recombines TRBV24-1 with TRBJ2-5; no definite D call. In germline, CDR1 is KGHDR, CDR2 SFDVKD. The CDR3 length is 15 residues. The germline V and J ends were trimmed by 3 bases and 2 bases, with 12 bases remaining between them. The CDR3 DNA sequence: TGTGCCACCAGTGATACCTCTGGACCGCAAGAGACCCAGTACTTC. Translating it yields CATSDTSGPQETQYF.

DNA of the CDR3: TGTGCCAGCAGTTCGAGGGGACAGACCTACGAGCAGTACTTC. This sequence encodes CASSSRGQTYEQYF. The chain couples TRBV27 to TRBJ2-7; 7 bases agree with TRBD1. The CDR3 runs 14 residues. The V and J ends lost 4 bases and 2 bases, in that order; junction bases with no gene match: 5. Germline V gene data show CDR1 as MNHEY and CDR2 as SMNVEV (reference sequence).

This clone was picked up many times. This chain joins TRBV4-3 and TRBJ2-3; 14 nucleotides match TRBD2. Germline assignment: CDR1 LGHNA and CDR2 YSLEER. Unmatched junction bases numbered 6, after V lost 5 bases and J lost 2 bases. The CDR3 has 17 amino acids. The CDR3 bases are TGCGCCAGCAGCTCAGGACTAGCGGGGGGATTCACAGATACGCAGTATTTT. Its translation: CASSSGLAGGFTDTQYF.

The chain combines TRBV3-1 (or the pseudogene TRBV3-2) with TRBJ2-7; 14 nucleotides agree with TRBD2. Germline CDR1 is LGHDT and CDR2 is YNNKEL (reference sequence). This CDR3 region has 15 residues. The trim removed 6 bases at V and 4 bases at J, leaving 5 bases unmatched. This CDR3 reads CASRKGLAGVYEQYF. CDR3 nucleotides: TGTGCCAGCAGGAAGGGACTAGCGGGAGTATACGAGCAGTACTTC.